This T cell receptor beta chain stems from a study of cytomegalovirus exposure and HLA in healthy donors. The donors (healthy individuals) were bone marrow donors. About this clone itself: Its antigen is not identified.

Germline lookup yields CDR1 LGHNT and CDR2 FRNRAP. CDR3 length: 19 residues. The V gene lost 0 bases and the J gene lost 1 base, with 21 bases spanning the gap. Study results and caveats: Across donors, presence/absence analyses took sequencing depth to be roughly uniform. The records held CMV serostatus as the only immune exposure information.

Vbeta (60) and Jbeta (13) primers were used in the PCR. The data were produced by immunoSEQ multiplex PCR, yet TCRdb's version contains in-frame clones alone and is incomplete. The data hold 150,000 to 200,000 clones, with over 70% observed a single time. V usage is TRBV12-5 and J usage is TRBJ1-1; tentatively, D is TRBD1 (5 bases). The sequence was collected from a male donor in good health and CMV-seropositive. Sample: PBMCs. CDR3 nucleotides: TGTGCTAGTGGTTTGGTACTCGTGGGGGGAGGGTCAGCGAACACTGAAGCTTTCTTT. Translation gives CASGLVLVGGGSANTEAFF.